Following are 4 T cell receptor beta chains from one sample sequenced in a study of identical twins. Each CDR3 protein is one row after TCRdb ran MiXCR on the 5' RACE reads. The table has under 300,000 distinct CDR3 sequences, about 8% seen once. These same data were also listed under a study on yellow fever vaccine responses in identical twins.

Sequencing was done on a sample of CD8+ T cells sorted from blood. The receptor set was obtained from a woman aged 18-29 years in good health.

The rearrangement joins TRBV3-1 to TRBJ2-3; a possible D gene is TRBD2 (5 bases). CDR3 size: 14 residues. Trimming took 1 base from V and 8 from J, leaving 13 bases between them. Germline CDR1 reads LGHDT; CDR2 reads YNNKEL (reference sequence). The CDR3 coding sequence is TGTGCCAGCAGCCAAGGCGGGTCAGGCGGTACGCAGTATTTT. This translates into CASSQGGSGGTQYF.

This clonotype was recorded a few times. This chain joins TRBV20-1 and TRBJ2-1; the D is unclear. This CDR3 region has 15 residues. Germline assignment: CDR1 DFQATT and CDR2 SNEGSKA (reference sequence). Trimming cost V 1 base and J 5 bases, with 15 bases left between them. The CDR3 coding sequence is TGCAGTGCTAGAGTGTTAGGCTACCCGGACAATGAGCAGTTCTTC. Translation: CSARVLGYPDNEQFF.

In DNA, the CDR3 is TGTGCCAGCAGCCACCGGGACTGGAACACCGGGGAGCTGTTTTTT. Translating gives CASSHRDWNTGELFF. V gene TRBV13 combines with J gene TRBJ2-2; the D gene is possibly TRBD2 (6 bases). Trimming stripped 5 bases from V and 1 base from J, with 11 bases between. Germline CDR1 and CDR2: PRHDT and FYEKMQ (reference sequence). This CDR3 contains 15 residues.

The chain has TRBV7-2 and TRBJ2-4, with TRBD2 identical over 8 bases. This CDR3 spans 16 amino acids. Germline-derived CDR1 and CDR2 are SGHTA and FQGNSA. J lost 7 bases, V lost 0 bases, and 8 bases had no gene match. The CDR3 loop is CASSLASSGSRNIQYF. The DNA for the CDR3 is TGTGCCAGCAGCTTAGCGTCGAGCGGGAGTAGGAACATTCAGTACTTC. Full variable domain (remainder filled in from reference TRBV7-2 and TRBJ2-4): GAGVSQSPSNKVTEKGKDVELRCDPISGHTALYWYRQSLGQGLEFLIYFQGNSAPDKSGLPSDRFSAERTGGSVSTLTIQRTQQEDSAVYLCASSLASSGSRNIQYFGAGTRLSVL.